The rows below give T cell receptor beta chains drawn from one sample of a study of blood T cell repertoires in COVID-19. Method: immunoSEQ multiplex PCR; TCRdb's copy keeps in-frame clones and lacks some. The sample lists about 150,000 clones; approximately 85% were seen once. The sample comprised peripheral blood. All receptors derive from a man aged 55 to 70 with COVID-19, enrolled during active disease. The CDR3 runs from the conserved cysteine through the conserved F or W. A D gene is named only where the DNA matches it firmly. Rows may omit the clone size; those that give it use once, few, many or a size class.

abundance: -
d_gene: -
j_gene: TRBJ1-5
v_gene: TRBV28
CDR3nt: TGTGCCAGCAGCCCCGGGGGGTTTTATCAGCCCCAGCATTTT
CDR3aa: CASSPGGFYQPQHF

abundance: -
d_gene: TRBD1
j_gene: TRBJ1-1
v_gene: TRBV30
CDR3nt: TGTGCCTGGGGGACAGGGTTTGGAGCTTTCTTT
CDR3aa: CAWGTGFGAFF

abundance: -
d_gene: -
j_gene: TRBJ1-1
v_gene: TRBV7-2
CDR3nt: TGTGCCAGCAGCTTAGGGTGGCAGGGGAACACTGAAGCTTTCTTT
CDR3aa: CASSLGWQGNTEAFF

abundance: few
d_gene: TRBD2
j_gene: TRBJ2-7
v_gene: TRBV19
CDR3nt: TGTGCCAGTAGTCCTAACCCCGGGACTAGCGGGAGGGCCCGATACGAGCAGTACTTC
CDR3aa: CASSPNPGTSGRARYEQYF

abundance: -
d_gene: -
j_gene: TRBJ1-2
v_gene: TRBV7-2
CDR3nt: TGTGCCAGCAGCTTAGTTCGGGTAGAGGGCTACACCTTC
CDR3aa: CASSLVRVEGYTF

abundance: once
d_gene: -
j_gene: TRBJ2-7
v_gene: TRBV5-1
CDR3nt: TGCGCCAGCAGCTTGCACGGCGGGGGCCTCCTCGAGCAGTACTTC
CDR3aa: CASSLHGGGLLEQYF

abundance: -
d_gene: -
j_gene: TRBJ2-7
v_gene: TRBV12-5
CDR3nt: TGTGCTAGTGGTTGGGGGCCAGAACCCTACGAGCAGTACTTC
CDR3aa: CASGWGPEPYEQYF

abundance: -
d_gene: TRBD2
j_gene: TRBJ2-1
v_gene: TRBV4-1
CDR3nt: TGCGCCAGCAGCCATCCTTTAGCGGGGCCTGAGCAGTTCTTC
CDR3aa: CASSHPLAGPEQFF

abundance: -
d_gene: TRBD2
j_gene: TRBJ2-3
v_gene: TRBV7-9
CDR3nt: TGTGCCAGCAGCAAAGGACTAGCCGCACCAGATACGCAGTATTTT
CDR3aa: CASSKGLAAPDTQYF

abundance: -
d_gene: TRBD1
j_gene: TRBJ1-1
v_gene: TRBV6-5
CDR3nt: TGTGCCAGCAGTTACGGTAGCAGGGGGGAAACTGAAGCTTTCTTT
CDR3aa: CASSYGSRGETEAFF

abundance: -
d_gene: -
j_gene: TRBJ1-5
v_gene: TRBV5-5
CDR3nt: TGTGCCAGCAGCCCCGGACAGAGCAATCAGCCCCAGCATTTT
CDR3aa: CASSPGQSNQPQHF

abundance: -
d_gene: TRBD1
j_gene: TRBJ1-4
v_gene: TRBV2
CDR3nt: TGTGCCAGCAGTTACGACAGGGGGGTCGAAAAACTGTTTTTT
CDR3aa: CASSYDRGVEKLFF

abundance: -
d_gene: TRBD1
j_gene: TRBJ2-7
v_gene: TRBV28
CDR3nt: TGTGCCAGCAGCGCCGTAGGACAGGCAGCCTACGAGCAGTACTTC
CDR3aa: CASSAVGQAAYEQYF

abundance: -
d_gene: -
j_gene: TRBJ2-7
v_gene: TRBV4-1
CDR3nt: TGCGCCAGCAGCCAAAATACAGGGTCTTGGGACGAGCAGTACTTC
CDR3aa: CASSQNTGSWDEQYF

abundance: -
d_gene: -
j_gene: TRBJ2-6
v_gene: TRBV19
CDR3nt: TGTGCCAGTAGTATTGCCGCGGGGGCCAACGTCCTGACTTTC
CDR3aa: CASSIAAGANVLTF

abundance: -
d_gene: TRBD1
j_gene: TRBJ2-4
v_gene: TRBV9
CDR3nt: TGTGCCAGCAGCGTCAAAGGGACAGGTAACATTCAGTACTTC
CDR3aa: CASSVKGTGNIQYF

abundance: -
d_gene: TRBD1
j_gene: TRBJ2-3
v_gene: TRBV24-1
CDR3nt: TGTGCCACCAGTGAGACCGGGACAGGGCGGACAGATACGCAGTATTTT
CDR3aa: CATSETGTGRTDTQYF

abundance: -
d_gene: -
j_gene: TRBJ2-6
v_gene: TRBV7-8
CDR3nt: TGTGCCAGCAGCTTAGTCCAGGATAACTCTGGGGCCAACGTCCTGACTTTC
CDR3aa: CASSLVQDNSGANVLTF

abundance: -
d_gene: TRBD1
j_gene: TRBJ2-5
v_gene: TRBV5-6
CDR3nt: TGTGCCAGCAGCTATAGGGACAGGGTGAGGCAAGAGACCCAGTACTTC
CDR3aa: CASSYRDRVRQETQYF

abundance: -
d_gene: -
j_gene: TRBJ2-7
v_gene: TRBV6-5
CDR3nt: TGTGCCAGCAACCAGGCAGGGACTCCCTACGAGCAGTACTTC
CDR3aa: CASNQAGTPYEQYF

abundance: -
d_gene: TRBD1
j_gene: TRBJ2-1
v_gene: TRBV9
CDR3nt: TGTGCCAGCAGCGTCTACTGGGGACAGAGCTCCTACAATGAGCAGTTCTTC
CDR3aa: CASSVYWGQSSYNEQFF

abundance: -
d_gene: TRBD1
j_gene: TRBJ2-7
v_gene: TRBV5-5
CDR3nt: TGTGCCAGCAGCTTGGCACAACAGGGGGCCTACGAGCAGTACTTC
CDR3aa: CASSLAQQGAYEQYF

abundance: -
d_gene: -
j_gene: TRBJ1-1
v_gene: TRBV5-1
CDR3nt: TGCGCCAGCAGCTTGGGACCGACAAACACTGAAGCTTTCTTT
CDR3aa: CASSLGPTNTEAFF

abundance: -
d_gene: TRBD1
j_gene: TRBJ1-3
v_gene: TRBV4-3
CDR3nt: TGCGCCAGCAGCCAAGCAGGACAGGCTGGAAACACCATATATTTT
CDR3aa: CASSQAGQAGNTIYF

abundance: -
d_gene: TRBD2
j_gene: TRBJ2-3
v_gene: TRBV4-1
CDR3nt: TGCGCCAGCAGCGTAAGGGAGGGTGGCACAGATACGCAGTATTTT
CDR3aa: CASSVREGGTDTQYF

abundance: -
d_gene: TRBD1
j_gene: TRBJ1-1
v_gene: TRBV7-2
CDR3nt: TGTGCCAGCAGCTCCGTGACAGGGACCGAAGCTTTCTTT
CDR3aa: CASSSVTGTEAFF

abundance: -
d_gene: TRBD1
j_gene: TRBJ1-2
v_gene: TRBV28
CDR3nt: TGTGCCAGCAGTGACGGGACAGGCCGCTTTCGGTTC
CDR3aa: CASSDGTGRFRF

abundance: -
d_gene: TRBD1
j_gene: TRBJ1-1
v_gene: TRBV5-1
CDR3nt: TGCGCCAGCAGCGGGGGGACAGGGACGAACACTGAAGCTTTCTTT
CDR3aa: CASSGGTGTNTEAFF

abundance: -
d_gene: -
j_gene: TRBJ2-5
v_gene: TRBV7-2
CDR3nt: TGTGCCAGCAGCTTATCCCGGGCCAGGGAAGAGACCCAGTACTTC
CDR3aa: CASSLSRAREETQYF

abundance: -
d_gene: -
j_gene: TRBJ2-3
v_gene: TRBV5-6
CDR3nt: TGTGCCAGCAGCTTGGGAGGTTGGGGGAGGTACACAGATACGCAGTATTTT
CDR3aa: CASSLGGWGRYTDTQYF

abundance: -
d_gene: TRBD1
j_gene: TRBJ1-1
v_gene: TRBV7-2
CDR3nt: TGTGCCAGCAGCCTACAGGGGGCTCGAACTGAAGCTTTCTTT
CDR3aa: CASSLQGARTEAFF

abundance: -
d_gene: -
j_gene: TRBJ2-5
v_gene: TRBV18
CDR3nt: TGTGCCAGCTCACCACTAGACGGGGTGGAGACCCAGTACTTC
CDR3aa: CASSPLDGVETQYF

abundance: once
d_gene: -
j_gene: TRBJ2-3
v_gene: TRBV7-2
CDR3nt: TGTGCCAGCAGCTGGAGGGGCCATAGCACAGATACGCAGTATTTT
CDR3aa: CASSWRGHSTDTQYF

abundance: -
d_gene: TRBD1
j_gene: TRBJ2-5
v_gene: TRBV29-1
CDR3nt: TGCAGCGTTGGGGACAGGGTAGGGGGGTCACAAGAGACCCAGTACTTC
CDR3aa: CSVGDRVGGSQETQYF

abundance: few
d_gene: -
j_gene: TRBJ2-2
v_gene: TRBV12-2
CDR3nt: TGTGCAAGTCGCTTAGTGGGCTGGCGGGGGGGCCACCCCGGGGAGCTGTTTTTT
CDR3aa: CASRLVGWRGGHPGELFF

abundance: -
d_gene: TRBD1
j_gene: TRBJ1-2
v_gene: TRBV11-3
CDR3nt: TGTGCCAGCAGCTTACAGGGGGACTATGGCTACACCTTC
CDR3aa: CASSLQGDYGYTF

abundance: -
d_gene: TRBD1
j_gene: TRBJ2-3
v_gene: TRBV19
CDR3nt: TGTGCCAGTGGATCGCAGGGGGCGCGGTTGGATACGCAGTATTTT
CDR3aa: CASGSQGARLDTQYF

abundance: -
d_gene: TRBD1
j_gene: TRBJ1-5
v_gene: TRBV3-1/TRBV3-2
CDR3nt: TGTGCCAGCAGCCAAGGAGGGACAGGGCACAATCAGCCCCAGCATTTT
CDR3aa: CASSQGGTGHNQPQHF

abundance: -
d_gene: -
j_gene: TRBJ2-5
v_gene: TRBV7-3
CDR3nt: TGTGCCAGCAGCTCATTAGGGGGGGCCCAGTACTTC
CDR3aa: CASSSLGGAQYF

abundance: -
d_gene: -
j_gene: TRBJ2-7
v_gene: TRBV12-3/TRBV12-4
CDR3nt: TGTGCCAGCAGTTCAGGAGGGATCTACGAGCAGTACTTC
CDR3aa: CASSSGGIYEQYF

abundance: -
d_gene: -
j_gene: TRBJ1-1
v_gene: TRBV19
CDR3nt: TGTGCCAGTAGCCTCAGGGGAGTTACTGAAGCTTTCTTT
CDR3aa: CASSLRGVTEAFF

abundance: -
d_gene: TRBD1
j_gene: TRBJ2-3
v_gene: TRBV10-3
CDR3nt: TGTGCCACCCGGGACAGCAGCACAGATACGCAGTATTTT
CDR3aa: CATRDSSTDTQYF

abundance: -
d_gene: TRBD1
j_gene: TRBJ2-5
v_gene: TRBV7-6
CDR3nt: TGTGCCAGCAGCCCATCGGACAGGTCCGAGACCCAGTACTTC
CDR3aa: CASSPSDRSETQYF

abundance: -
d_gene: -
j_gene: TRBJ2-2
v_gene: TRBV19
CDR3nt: TGTGCCAGCCATGAGATAGACACCGGGGAGCTGTTTTTT
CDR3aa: CASHEIDTGELFF

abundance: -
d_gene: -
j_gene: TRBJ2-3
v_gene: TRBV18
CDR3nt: TGTGCCAGCTCACCGACCCTCGGGGGAGTGGGCACAGATACGCAGTATTTT
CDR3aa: CASSPTLGGVGTDTQYF

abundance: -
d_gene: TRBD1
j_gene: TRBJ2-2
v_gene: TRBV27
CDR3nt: TGTGCCAGCAGTTTAGGGACGGGAACAGGGGGTTACACCGGGGAGCTGTTTTTT
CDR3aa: CASSLGTGTGGYTGELFF

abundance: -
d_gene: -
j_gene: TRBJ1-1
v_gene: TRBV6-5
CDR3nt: TGTGCCAGCAGGCCAGGTTTGGTCACTGAAGCTTTCTTT
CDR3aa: CASRPGLVTEAFF

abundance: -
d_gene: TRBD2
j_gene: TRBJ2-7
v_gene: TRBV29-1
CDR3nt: TGCAGCGTTGGGGTAGCGGGGAACTACGAGCAGTACTTC
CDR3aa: CSVGVAGNYEQYF

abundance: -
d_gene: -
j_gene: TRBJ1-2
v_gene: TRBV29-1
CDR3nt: TGCAGCGTTGGGGGGATTTCGGGAGGAGGCTACACCTTC
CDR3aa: CSVGGISGGGYTF

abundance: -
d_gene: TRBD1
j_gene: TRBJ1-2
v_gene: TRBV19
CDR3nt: TGTGCCAGTACCCGAGGACAGGGCGGGTATGGCTACACCTTC
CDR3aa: CASTRGQGGYGYTF

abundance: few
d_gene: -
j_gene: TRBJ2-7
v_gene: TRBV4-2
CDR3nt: TGTGCCAGCAGCCAATCCCAGGGGAGTGCCTACGAGCAGTACTTC
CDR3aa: CASSQSQGSAYEQYF

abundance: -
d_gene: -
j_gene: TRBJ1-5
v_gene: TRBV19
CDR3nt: TGTGCCAGTAGCGAAGACAGTCCCGTGGCGCCCCAGCATTTT
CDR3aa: CASSEDSPVAPQHF

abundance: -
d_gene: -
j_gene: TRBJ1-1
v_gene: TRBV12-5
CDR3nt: TGTGCTAGTGGTTTGGCCCTTCCGATGGGGGGGACTCCTTCTTTAGCGAACACTGAAGCTTTCTTT
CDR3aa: CASGLALPMGGTPSLANTEAFF

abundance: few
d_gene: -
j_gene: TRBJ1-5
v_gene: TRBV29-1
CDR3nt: TGCAGCGTTGCAATTAACGGTAATCAGCCCCAGCATTTT
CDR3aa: CSVAINGNQPQHF

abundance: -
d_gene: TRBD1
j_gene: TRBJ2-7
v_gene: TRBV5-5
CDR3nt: TGTGCCAGCAGCTCCCCGGGACAGGGGGCCTACGAGCAGTACTTC
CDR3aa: CASSSPGQGAYEQYF

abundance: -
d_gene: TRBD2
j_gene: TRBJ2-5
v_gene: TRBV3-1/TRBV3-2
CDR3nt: TGTGCCAGCAGCCCGCCGGGACTAGCGGGATTAGAGACCCAGTACTTC
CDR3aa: CASSPPGLAGLETQYF

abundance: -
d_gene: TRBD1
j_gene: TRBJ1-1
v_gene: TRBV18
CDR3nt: TGTGCCAGCTCACCCAAAACGGGACAGGGAAAAGCTTTCTTT
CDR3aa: CASSPKTGQGKAFF

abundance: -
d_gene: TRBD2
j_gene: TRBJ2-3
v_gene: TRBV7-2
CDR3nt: TGTGCCAGCAGCTTTAGCGGGAGGGTTTTGATAGATACGCAGTATTTT
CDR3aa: CASSFSGRVLIDTQYF

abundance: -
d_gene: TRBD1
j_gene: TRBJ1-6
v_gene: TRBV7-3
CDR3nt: TGTGCCAGCAGCTTAGGGACAGGGACGGATTCACCCCTCCACTTT
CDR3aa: CASSLGTGTDSPLHF